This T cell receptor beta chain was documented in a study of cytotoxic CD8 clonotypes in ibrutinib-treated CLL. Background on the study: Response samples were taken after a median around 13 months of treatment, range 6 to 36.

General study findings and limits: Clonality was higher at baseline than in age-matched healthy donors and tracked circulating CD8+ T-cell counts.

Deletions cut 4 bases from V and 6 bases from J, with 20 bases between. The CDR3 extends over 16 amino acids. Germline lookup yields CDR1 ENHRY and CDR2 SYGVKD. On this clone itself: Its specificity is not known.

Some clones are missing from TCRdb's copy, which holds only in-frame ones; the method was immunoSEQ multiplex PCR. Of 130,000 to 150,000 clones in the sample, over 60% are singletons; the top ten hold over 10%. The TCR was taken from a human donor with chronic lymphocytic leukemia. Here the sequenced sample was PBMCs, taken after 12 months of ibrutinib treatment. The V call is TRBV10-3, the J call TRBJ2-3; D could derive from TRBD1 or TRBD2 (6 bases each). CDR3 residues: CAISADPGRGGDTQYF. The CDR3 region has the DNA TGTGCCATCAGTGCAGACCCCGGTCGAGGGGGGGATACGCAGTATTTT.